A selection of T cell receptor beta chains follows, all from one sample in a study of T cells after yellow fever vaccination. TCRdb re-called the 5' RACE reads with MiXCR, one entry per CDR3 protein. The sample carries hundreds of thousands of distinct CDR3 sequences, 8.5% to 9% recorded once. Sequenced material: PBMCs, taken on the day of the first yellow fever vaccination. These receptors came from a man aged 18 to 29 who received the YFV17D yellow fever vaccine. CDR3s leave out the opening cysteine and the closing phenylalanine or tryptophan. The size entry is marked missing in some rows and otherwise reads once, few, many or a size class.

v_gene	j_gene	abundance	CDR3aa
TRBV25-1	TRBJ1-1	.	ASSAWDRAHTEAF
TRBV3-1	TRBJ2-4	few	ASSLNRHGNIQY
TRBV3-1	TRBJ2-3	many	ASSQDGGGDTQY
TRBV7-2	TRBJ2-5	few	ASSLGGFGETQY
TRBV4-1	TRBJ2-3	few	ASSQGLKGARTDTQY
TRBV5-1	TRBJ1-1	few	ATRGSPGEFLEAF
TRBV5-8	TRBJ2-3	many	ASSLGEGSTDTQY
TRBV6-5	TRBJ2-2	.	ASSYLRTNTGELF
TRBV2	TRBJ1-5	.	ASSEQRSDQPQH
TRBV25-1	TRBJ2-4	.	ASSDSPVDIQY
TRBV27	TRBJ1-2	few	ASGRTNYGYT
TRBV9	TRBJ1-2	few	ASSVAGQGDSNYGYT
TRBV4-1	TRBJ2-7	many	ASSQRGTETGEQY
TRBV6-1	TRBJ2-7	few	ASRPLAGGSYEQY
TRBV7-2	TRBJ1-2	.	ASSLLWGAVYGYT